This TCR beta chain derives from a study of T-cell memory formation after mild COVID-19. Study as a whole: There were largely donor-specific TCR clusters. Notes on the study in general: Whether day 37 second-wave clones are SARS-CoV-2-specific was not confirmed.

This clonotype turned up a few times. Its antigen remains unidentified. The CDR3 loop spans 13 amino acids. The germline V and J ends were trimmed by 4 bases and 0 bases, with 6 bases remaining between them. CDR1 is SNHLY, CDR2 FYNNEI, per germline. Amplification by 5'RACE using constant-segment primers produced TCR alpha and TCR beta cDNA libraries that carried sample barcodes and UMIs. From the 5' RACE reads, TCRdb called clonotypes with MiXCR, one entry per CDR3 protein. Of 90,000 to 120,000 distinct CDR3 sequences in the sample, over 15% are singletons; the top ten hold around 5.1%. The sequenced sample was PBMCs or a T cell subset sorted from them (not recorded which). The source is a man between 18 and 35 years old who had mild COVID-19 (a few samples of this study predate the infection). Cell type and time point are not known. V and J are TRBV2 and TRBJ2-5; D is uncertain. Written as DNA, the CDR3 is TGTGCCAGCAGTGTTGAGTACCAAGAGACCCAGTACTTC. Amino acids: CASSVEYQETQYF.